Detailed here is one TCR beta chain. This clone's antigen is unknown. One base away there is no much larger clone; base qualities are not given. The CDR3 sequence holds 13 residues, the cysteine and phenylalanine included. Solely the CDR3 DNA is kept, with 39 bases framed from the first base. CDR1 and CDR2, per the germline V gene, are SNHLY and FYNNEI. V trim: 7 bases; J trim: 5 bases; unmatched bases: 4. The trial excluded patients who had a history of autoimmune disease or who were on systemic immunosuppression. Peripheral blood for TCR sequencing was collected from all dose cohorts at baseline, on cycle 4 day 1, and on cycle 7 day 1. The samples were taken from a phase I, first-in-human, multicenter, open-label dose-escalation trial of ivuxolimab. Adults with locally advanced or metastatic melanoma, renal cell carcinoma, hepatocellular carcinoma or head and neck squamous cell carcinoma were enrolled in the trial. Before TCR sequencing, CD4+ T cells and CD8+ T cells from peripheral blood were sorted into separate populations.

The data were obtained in a study of OX40 agonist ivuxolimab in advanced cancers. Background for the entire study: Ivuxolimab was a fully human IgG2 agonistic monoclonal antibody targeting the costimulatory receptor OX40 (CD134). Of the roughly 54 dose-escalation patients, hepatocellular carcinoma was present in about 20, melanoma in around 15, renal cell carcinoma in 9 and head and neck cancer in 9. Three dose-escalation patients achieved partial responses, one with hepatocellular carcinoma and two with cutaneous melanoma. The dose-escalation cohort was about 87% male with a mean age of roughly 60 years, ranging from roughly 23 to 85. Prior anti-PD-1, anti-PD-L1 or anti-CTLA-4 therapy was permitted, and checkpoint inhibitors had been received by more than 35% of dose-escalation patients. Peripheral TCRbeta sequencing aimed to test whether ivuxolimab altered TCR sequence diversity and caused clonal T-cell expansion. Intravenous ivuxolimab was administered to patients every 2 weeks at six dose levels: 0.01, 0.1, 0.3, 1.5, 3 and 10 mg/kg. The paper describes the monotherapy dose-escalation part (N = 52 patients) of the phase I trial of ivuxolimab.

The study at large found these results: On average, CD8+ T cells showed more expanded clones than CD4+ T cells after ivuxolimab. Low levels of normalized T-cell clonal expansion were also shown by some nonresponding patients. At doses from 0.1 to 3.0 mg/kg, clonal expansion was seen in both CD4+ and CD8+ blood T cells between baseline and week 6. The antigen specificity of the peripheral T cells that underwent clonal expansion was not determined. In the 0.1-3.0 mg/kg groups, partial responders were among the patients with the lowest normalized peripheral clonal expansion, particularly in CD8+ T cells.

For sequencing of the TCRbeta CDR3 region, genomic DNA was extracted from the sorted cells. TCRbeta CDR3 regions were sequenced using the immunoSEQ Assay. In TCRdb, the immuneACCESS table is reduced to in-frame sequences with V and J assigned. These tables do not hold every clone; where another copy was compared, an unresolved V gene accounts for under half, and the others remain unexplained. Present in this sample are some 91,000 clones, approximately 87% of which were seen just once. Around 4.5% of the sample is taken by the ten largest. The chain employs TRBV2 and TRBJ1-5; 8 junctional bases match TRBD1. The sequence came from an adult with an advanced solid tumor such as melanoma, head and neck, liver or kidney cancer. Here the sequenced sample was CD4+ or CD8+ T cells sorted from blood, taken in a trial of the OX40 agonist ivuxolimab. The sequenced DNA: TGTGCCAGCAAGCAGGGGGCGGATCAGCCCCAGCATTTT. This is translated as CASKQGADQPQHF.